Listed below are T cell receptor beta chains from one sample, sequenced in a study of blood T cell repertoires in COVID-19. Method: immunoSEQ multiplex PCR; TCRdb's copy keeps in-frame clones and lacks some. The table shows 350,000 to 450,000 clones, with around 84% occurring only once. Material for sequencing was peripheral blood. These receptors were taken from a woman aged 18-29 years with acute or convalescent COVID-19. The CDR3 runs from the conserved cysteine through the conserved F or W. The D gene is left open where the match is weak. Rows give clone size only sometimes, using once, few, many, or a class for an expanded clone.

>TRBV5-6|TRBD2|TRBJ2-7|NA
TGTGCCAGCAGCTTGGCCGCTCGGGAGGTCTCCTACGAGCAGTACTTC
CASSLAAREVSYEQYF
>TRBV19|NA|TRBJ1-4|NA
TGTGCCAGTGGGACACAGAGAAGTAATGAAAAACTGTTTTTT
CASGTQRSNEKLFF
>TRBV9|TRBD1|TRBJ2-7|NA
TGTGCCAGCAGATCGGGACAGGGGCTGGGGGAGCAGTACTTC
CASRSGQGLGEQYF
>TRBV10-1|TRBD1|TRBJ2-2|NA
TGCGCCAGCAGTGGGACGGACAGGGTGAAAACCGGGGAGCTGTTTTTT
CASSGTDRVKTGELFF
>TRBV28|NA|TRBJ1-1|many
TGTGCCAGCAGCTCCACACCGAACACTGAAGCTTTCTTT
CASSSTPNTEAFF
>TRBV5-6|NA|TRBJ1-1|NA
TGTGCCAGCAGCCCGACTATCGGATCAATGAACACTGAAGCTTTCTTT
CASSPTIGSMNTEAFF
>TRBV6-1|TRBD1|TRBJ2-6|NA
TGTGCCAGCAGTGAAGCACAGGGGGGTGGCCCTGGGGCCAACGTCCTGACTTTC
CASSEAQGGGPGANVLTF
>TRBV2|NA|TRBJ1-6|NA
TGTGCCAGCAGTGTAGGACAGCTTAATTCACCCCTCCACTTT
CASSVGQLNSPLHF
>TRBV28|TRBD2|TRBJ2-1|NA
TGTGCCAGCAGTCTCTCTAGCGGGAGCCAGCAGTTCTTC
CASSLSSGSQQFF
>TRBV5-5|TRBD1|TRBJ1-5|NA
TGTGCCAGCAGCCTGGGGACAGATCTTCAGCCCCAGCATTTT
CASSLGTDLQPQHF
>TRBV5-1|NA|TRBJ2-1|NA
TGCGCCAGCAGCTTGGTTTGGGCGGGGGCTACAAATGAGCAGTTCTTC
CASSLVWAGATNEQFF
>TRBV4-1|NA|TRBJ2-7|NA
TGCGCCAGCAGCCTCCCTTCGGGCAATGGGGGGAACGAGCAGTACTTC
CASSLPSGNGGNEQYF
>TRBV7-9|TRBD1|TRBJ1-2|NA
TGTGCCAGCAGCTTACCCCCCGGGACAGGGAAATCCGGCTACACCTTC
CASSLPPGTGKSGYTF
>TRBV5-1|NA|TRBJ1-1|NA
TGCGCCAGCAGCGCGGACGGAGGGTTGAACACTGAAGCTTTCTTT
CASSADGGLNTEAFF
>TRBV3-1/TRBV3-2|NA|TRBJ1-5|NA
TGTGCCAGCAGCCAAGATAGGGGTAGAAATCAGCCCCAGCATTTT
CASSQDRGRNQPQHF
>TRBV7-3|NA|TRBJ1-6|few
TGTGCCAGCAGCCCAACAGGGTTTCCGAATTCACCCCTCCACTTT
CASSPTGFPNSPLHF
>TRBV28|NA|TRBJ1-5|NA
TGTGCCAGCAGTTTACGAGGGGGAGGCAATCAGCCCCAGCATTTT
CASSLRGGGNQPQHF
>TRBV5-1|TRBD1|TRBJ1-1|NA
TGCGCCAGCAGCTCGGGACAGCCGAACACTGAAGCTTTCTTT
CASSSGQPNTEAFF
>TRBV2|TRBD2|TRBJ2-1|NA
TGTGCCAGCAGTGTTGGCGGGAGTCGGGATGAGCAGTTCTTC
CASSVGGSRDEQFF
>TRBV28|NA|TRBJ2-2|NA
TGTGCCAGCAGTTTTTCGGGTGACACCGGGGAGCTGTTTTTT
CASSFSGDTGELFF
>TRBV19|NA|TRBJ2-2|NA
TGTGCCAGTAGTATGCTACAGGACACCGGGGAGCTGTTTTTT
CASSMLQDTGELFF
>TRBV5-1|TRBD2|TRBJ2-3|NA
TGCGCCAGCAGCTCCACTAGCGGGGGGGCGATAGATACGCAGTATTTT
CASSSTSGGAIDTQYF
>TRBV7-2|TRBD1|TRBJ2-5|NA
TGTGCCAGCAGCTTAAGGACAGGGAAAGAGACCCAGTACTTC
CASSLRTGKETQYF
>TRBV7-2|TRBD1|TRBJ1-3|once
TGTGCCAGCAGCTTAGGGACAGGGGCGAACACCATATATTTT
CASSLGTGANTIYF
>TRBV2|NA|TRBJ1-6|NA
TGTGCCAGCAGTGAAGCGCGCTCGTCATCGAGGGATTCACCCCTCCACTTT
CASSEARSSSRDSPLHF
>TRBV24-1|NA|TRBJ1-1|NA
TGTGCCACCAGGGCTACAGGGCGAACTGAAGCTTTCTTT
CATRATGRTEAFF
>TRBV5-1|TRBD2|TRBJ2-3|once
TGCGCCAGCAGCTTGCCGGGGGGAAGCAAAAACACAGATACGCAGTATTTT
CASSLPGGSKNTDTQYF
>TRBV6-5|NA|TRBJ1-4|NA
TGTGCCAGCAGCCGTGACAGTGCGGCTAATGAAAAACTGTTTTTT
CASSRDSAANEKLFF
>TRBV5-4|NA|TRBJ2-2|NA
TGTGCCAGCACCTCCGGCCGGGGGAGACACACCGGGGAGCTGTTTTTT
CASTSGRGRHTGELFF
>TRBV5-1|TRBD1|TRBJ2-5|once
TGCGCCAGCAGCTTCAATCCAGGGGGTCAAGAGACCCAGTACTTC
CASSFNPGGQETQYF
>TRBV28|NA|TRBJ2-1|NA
TGTGCCAGCAGCGGAACGAACAGGGTAGGCAATGAGCAGTTCTTC
CASSGTNRVGNEQFF
>TRBV7-9|NA|TRBJ2-5|NA
TGTGCCAGCAGCAAAGGCGGCGAGACCCAGTACTTC
CASSKGGETQYF
>TRBV24-1|NA|TRBJ1-4|NA
TGTGCCACCAGTGATTCCCGACAGGAAAAACTGTTTTTT
CATSDSRQEKLFF
>TRBV2|NA|TRBJ2-3|NA
TGTGCCAGCAGACAGGGCGGCACAGATACGCAGTATTTT
CASRQGGTDTQYF
>TRBV11-2|TRBD1|TRBJ1-1|NA
TGTGCCAGCAGCTCAAGGACAGGGGGCTTTCAAGCTTTCTTT
CASSSRTGGFQAFF
>TRBV11-1|NA|TRBJ2-2|once
TGTGCCAGCAGCTTAGATCAGGACAGTTTCACCGGGGAGCTGTTTTTT
CASSLDQDSFTGELFF
>TRBV5-1|TRBD2|TRBJ2-1|NA
TGCGCCAGCAGCTTGGCTGGTGGTAGCGGGAAACCGAAACCCCGGAGCTCCTACAATGAGCAGTTCTTC
CASSLAGGSGKPKPRSSYNEQFF
>TRBV2|NA|TRBJ1-1|NA
TGTGCCAGCAGAATCATGACAGGGAACACTGAAGCTTTCTTT
CASRIMTGNTEAFF
>TRBV5-4|NA|TRBJ1-1|NA
TGTGCCAGCAGCTTGGGGGGGCATACAGGGATGAACACTGAAGCTTTCTTT
CASSLGGHTGMNTEAFF